This T cell receptor (beta chain) appears in the sequencing data of a study of a mutant IDH1 vaccine in newly diagnosed glioma. Study overall: Administration of eight vaccinations to patients took place in weeks 1, 3, 5, 7, 11, 15, 19, 23.

This clone was observed a single time. The antigen remains unidentified. Only in-frame clones appear in the TCRdb table, and some are missing; sequencing was by immunoSEQ multiplex PCR. Of roughly 50,000 clones in the sample, about 86% were seen once. The length of the CDR3 is 16 residues. Germline V CDR1 and CDR2: KGHSH, LQKENI. The V gene lost 1 base and the J gene lost 5 bases, with 17 bases spanning the gap. The time point is: week 5, during vaccination. The content of each vaccine dose was 300 ug of mutant IDH1 20-mer peptide, and topical imiquimod accompanied it. The receptor was isolated from a man aged 25 to 45 with glioma. The specimen was PBMCs, collected from a glioma patient whose treatment included an IDH1 peptide vaccine. The J gene is TRBJ1-1, the V gene TRBV18; D ambiguous. The CDR3 is CASSPRESYGGTEAFF. The CDR3 bases are TGTGCCAGCTCACCACGGGAGTCATATGGTGGTACTGAAGCTTTCTTT. The entire variable domain, with the rest obtained from reference TRBV18 and TRBJ1-1, is as follows: NAGVMQNPRHLVRRRGQEARLRCSPMKGHSHVYWYRQLPEEGLKFMVYLQKENIIDESGMPKERFSAEFPKEGPSILRIQQVVRGDSAAYFCASSPRESYGGTEAFFGQGTRLTVV.